This TCR beta chain comes out of a study of lymphopenia after photon versus proton radiotherapy. Findings and limits, study-wide: Oligoclonal CD8+ Temra expansion after nadir drove photon patients' diversity drop. Better survival with proton therapy was suggested as possible, not demonstrated. Post-nadir TCR diversity decline inversely tracked overall survival among those who died. Proton therapy kept repertoires fairly stable, unlike photons, which gained effector/memory cells.

Looked up from germline, CDR1 is GTSNPN and CDR2 is SVGIG (reference sequence). V lost 4 bases and J lost 0, with 16 bases in between. The CDR3 totals 16 residues. About this clone: The antigen is not known.

Generated by immunoSEQ multiplex PCR, the TCRdb table keeps only in-frame clones and is missing some. This table has tens of thousands of clones, 80% to 90% appearing once. V gene TRBV30 combines with J gene TRBJ1-3; D is possibly TRBD1 (5 bases). The source of this sequence is a man between 60 and 75 years old with pancreatic cancer. Sequences were derived from peripheral blood, sampled from a patient treated with proton-based radiotherapy. CDR3 coding DNA: TGTGCCTGGACCTTATGGGGACCATCCTCTGGAAACACCATATATTTT. This encodes CAWTLWGPSSGNTIYF.